This T cell receptor beta chain was recorded in a study of T cells in localized non-small cell lung cancer. V gave up 0 bases and J gave up 3 bases, with 27 bases separating them. Germline V lookup: CDR1 SGDLS, CDR2 YYNGEE. The CDR3 consists of 20 residues. Sequencing used immunoSEQ multiplex PCR; TCRdb keeps in-frame clones, though not all of them. The data contain some 9,600 clones, about 90% of them seen just once; the ten biggest clones take up roughly a sixth. The rearrangement joins TRBV9 to TRBJ1-1, with D perhaps matching TRBD1 (5 bases). The sample in question was peripheral blood, obtained before any cancer treatment. The sequence derives from a male donor at least 60 years old with stage III squamous cell lung carcinoma. This CDR3 is CASSVGTSTMGVRVDTEAFF. The DNA for the CDR3 is TGTGCCAGCAGCGTAGGAACGTCCACTATGGGGGTGAGAGTAGACACTGAAGCTTTCTTT.